The rows below give T cell receptor beta chains drawn from one sample of a study of CXCR3-negative and CXCR3-positive naive CD8 T cells. TCRdb derives one entry per CDR3 protein from the 5' RACE reads, leaving out DNA. Its table records 40,000 to 50,000 distinct CDR3 sequences. Sequenced: naive CXCR3- CD8+ T cells from blood. These receptor sequences come from a human donor in good health. Some clones in this sample may be carry-over from other donors' samples. Both conserved end residues are part of each CDR3.

V: TRBV3-1; J: TRBJ2-1; CDR3: CASSLLPYNEQFF
V: TRBV4-2; J: TRBJ2-1; CDR3: CASSQGYEQFF
V: TRBV4-1; J: TRBJ2-3; CDR3: CASSPSQGGADTQYF
V: TRBV28; J: TRBJ1-6; CDR3: CASSLLMNRENSPLHF
V: TRBV7-2; J: TRBJ1-3; CDR3: CASSLGWDYSGNTIYF
V: TRBV20-1; J: TRBJ2-7; CDR3: CSARGTESSYEQYF
V: TRBV28; J: TRBJ2-2; CDR3: CASSFTGVGGELFF
V: TRBV7-2; J: TRBJ1-2; CDR3: CASSLLPGTDGYTF
V: TRBV5-4; J: TRBJ2-1; CDR3: CASSPEWGRTEQFF
V: TRBV19; J: TRBJ2-7; CDR3: CASSASGSEQYF
V: TRBV4-3; J: TRBJ1-1; CDR3: CASRTNPSETEAFF
V: TRBV15; J: TRBJ1-1; CDR3: CATSGGWDRNTEAFF
V: TRBV28; J: TRBJ1-3; CDR3: CASSLVGHNSGNTIYF
V: TRBV28; J: TRBJ2-2; CDR3: CASSLQLGVTSNTGELFF
V: TRBV10-2; J: TRBJ2-7; CDR3: CAIKQQGSYEQYF
V: TRBV5-1; J: TRBJ2-4; CDR3: CASSPGYGNIQYF
V: TRBV7-9; J: TRBJ2-7; CDR3: CASSLPGSPYEQYF
V: TRBV21-1; J: TRBJ2-7; CDR3: CASSKVGGAEPYEQYF
V: TRBV4-2; J: TRBJ1-4; CDR3: CASSQDTGGSEKLFF
V: TRBV5-1; J: TRBJ2-1; CDR3: CASSLAAGINNEQFF
V: TRBV28; J: TRBJ2-7; CDR3: CASSTSGQGNEQYF
V: TRBV28; J: TRBJ2-7; CDR3: CASSPWPYEQYF
V: TRBV28; J: TRBJ2-7; CDR3: CASSLGSEQYF
V: TRBV4-1; J: TRBJ2-4; CDR3: CASSQDYGGSPKNIQYF
V: TRBV7-2; J: TRBJ2-3; CDR3: CASSLVGGSTDTQYF
V: TRBV20-1; J: TRBJ2-5; CDR3: CSASEPARAETQYF
V: TRBV29-1; J: TRBJ2-1; CDR3: CSVDASSYNEQFF
V: TRBV20-1; J: TRBJ2-1; CDR3: CSAIRGPDFNEQFF
V: TRBV29-1; J: TRBJ2-3; CDR3: CSVVPTQDTQYF
V: TRBV4-3; J: TRBJ1-1; CDR3: CASSQLGTEAFF
V: TRBV12-3/TRBV12-4; J: TRBJ1-1; CDR3: CASRAALVTEAFF
V: TRBV29-1; J: TRBJ2-1; CDR3: CSVDMLAGGPYEQFF
V: TRBV29-1; J: TRBJ1-2; CDR3: CSVSPGGDPGYTF
V: TRBV10-3; J: TRBJ2-2; CDR3: CAISESENTGELFF
V: TRBV12-3/TRBV12-4; J: TRBJ1-2; CDR3: CASSLGNNYGYTF
V: TRBV7-8; J: TRBJ2-7; CDR3: CASSLSGISHYEQYF
V: TRBV13; J: TRBJ2-2; CDR3: CASSPHAGSRGTGELFF
V: TRBV7-9; J: TRBJ2-3; CDR3: CASSQGSGSPDTQYF
V: TRBV20-1; J: TRBJ2-7; CDR3: CSTPDGDTHEQYF
V: TRBV6-5; J: TRBJ2-1; CDR3: CASSFQGAGGDEQFF
V: TRBV5-1; J: TRBJ1-1; CDR3: CASSTTGGTEAFF
V: TRBV29-1; J: TRBJ2-7; CDR3: CSVRQGSYEQYF
V: TRBV5-1; J: TRBJ1-4; CDR3: CASSPNVMANEKLFF
V: TRBV19; J: TRBJ2-1; CDR3: CASSIGGHKQFF
V: TRBV28; J: TRBJ2-1; CDR3: CASSFDTNNEQFF
V: TRBV20-1; J: TRBJ2-2; CDR3: CSARDGGTGELFF
V: TRBV6-4; J: TRBJ2-2; CDR3: CASKSGGQVETGELFF
V: TRBV28; J: TRBJ2-2; CDR3: CASSPLRGGAGELFF
V: TRBV20-1; J: TRBJ2-1; CDR3: CSARGLNEQFF
V: TRBV13; J: TRBJ1-1; CDR3: CASSSPGTEAFF
V: TRBV27; J: TRBJ2-1; CDR3: CASSLYHEQFF
V: TRBV5-1; J: TRBJ1-1; CDR3: CASSSAMVREAFF
V: TRBV20-1; J: TRBJ2-1; CDR3: CSAPYSRTSGYNEQFF